This T cell receptor (beta chain) comes out of a study of PD-L1 blockade in urothelial cancer. Study information: Patients' atezolizumab regimen, 1,200 mg intravenously every 3 weeks, began in the mid-2010s.

The time point: peripheral blood 6 weeks after treatment start. There were between 1 and 8 samples from each patient, taken pretreatment and on-treatment. Broader study findings: A pretreatment blood TCR clonality that fell below the median predicted better progression-free and overall survival.

The table came from immunoSEQ multiplex PCR; TCRdb's copy has only in-frame clones and leaves some out. Of some 120,000 clones listed, 75% to 95% are singletons. Regarding this clone: Its specificity is unknown.

Germline-derived CDR1 and CDR2 are SGHDT and YYEEEE. The germline V and J ends were trimmed by 1 base and 1 base, with 6 bases remaining between them. The CDR3 extends over 13 amino acids. Sequences were derived from PBMCs, sampled around atezolizumab (anti-PD-L1) treatment. The TCR comes from a man in his fifties or sixties with urothelial cancer. The chain recombines TRBV5-6 with TRBJ2-7; D is uncertain. CDR3 residues: CASSLISSYEQYF. Written as DNA, the CDR3 is TGTGCCAGCAGCTTGATCAGTTCCTACGAGCAGTACTTC.